This T cell receptor beta chain was recovered during a study of cytomegalovirus exposure and HLA in healthy donors. Overall study findings and caveats: Despite most TCR sequences being rare, some public TCRs occurred in many donors.

13 Jbeta primers and 60 Vbeta primers were used for the PCR. Some clones are missing from TCRdb's copy, which holds only in-frame ones; the method was immunoSEQ multiplex PCR. The data show about 160,000 clones, around three quarters seen once. On this clone itself: What it recognizes is unknown.

The CDR3 length is 16 residues. V lost 3 bases to trimming and J lost 3 bases; unmatched junction nucleotides: 8. In germline, CDR1 is LGHNA, CDR2 YSLEER. The sequence derives from a man aged 45-60 years in good health and CMV-seropositive. The chain carries TRBV4-3 and TRBJ2-3; the match to TRBD2 covers 8 bases. The source material was PBMCs. The CDR3 is CASSHSAGGLTDTQYF. As DNA, the CDR3 is TGCGCCAGCAGCCATTCTGCGGGGGGATTAACAGATACGCAGTATTTT.